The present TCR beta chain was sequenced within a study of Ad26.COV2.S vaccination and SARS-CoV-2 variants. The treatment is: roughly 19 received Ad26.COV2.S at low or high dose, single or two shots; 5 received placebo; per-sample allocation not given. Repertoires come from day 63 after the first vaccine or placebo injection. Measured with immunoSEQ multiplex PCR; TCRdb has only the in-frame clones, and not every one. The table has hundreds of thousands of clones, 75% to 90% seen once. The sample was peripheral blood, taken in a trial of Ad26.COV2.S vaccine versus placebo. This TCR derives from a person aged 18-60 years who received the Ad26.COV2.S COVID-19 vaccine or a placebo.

DNA of the CDR3: TGTGCCAGCAGTTACTCGCCGGGGGCCGACGACAATGAGCAGTTCTTC. This codes for CASSYSPGADDNEQFF. The chain uses TRBV6-5 and TRBJ2-1; tentatively, D is TRBD1 or TRBD2 (6 bases each). V dropped 0 bases and J dropped 5 bases, with 14 bases sitting between them. The germline gives CDR1 MNHEY, CDR2 SVGAGI. This CDR3 is 16 amino acids long.